A selection of T cell receptor beta chains follows, all from one sample in a study of CD8+CD57+ T cells in acquired aplastic anemia. TCRdb processed the reads anew with MiXCR; each CDR3 protein has one entry. The sample contains 33,000 or so distinct CDR3 sequences, 65% to 80% of which appear only once. Sequencing used sorted CD4+, CD8+, or CD8+CD57+ T cells (not recorded which) from PBMCs. These receptors came from a human donor in good health, serving as a control. Both conserved end residues are trimmed from each CDR3. Fields, in order: clone size, J gene, D gene, V gene, CDR3 protein. A D gene is named only where the DNA matches it firmly. The size of a clone is reported for some rows only, either as once, few or many, or as a class for expanded clones.

>.|TRBJ2-1|.|TRBV2
ASRGTLSYNEQF
>.|TRBJ1-1|.|TRBV19
ASSHRGEGAEAF
>.|TRBJ2-7|.|TRBV2
ASSAGPYEQY
>.|TRBJ1-2|.|TRBV5-4
ASSLGGDYGYT
>.|TRBJ1-6|.|TRBV2
AGRLHVGLDSPLH
>.|TRBJ1-2|.|TRBV7-8
ASSLVIGGDYGYT
>.|TRBJ2-2|TRBD2|TRBV2
ASRELAGGQELF
>.|TRBJ2-7|TRBD2|TRBV20-1
SAGRTSGGYEQY
>.|TRBJ1-5|.|TRBV7-2
ASSLETLSNQPQH
>.|TRBJ2-3|TRBD1|TRBV20-1
SASDPTGGEWDTQY
>few|TRBJ1-5|.|TRBV19
ASRGEGNQPQH
>.|TRBJ2-7|TRBD1|TRBV7-9
ASSLADRETYEQY
>once|TRBJ1-1|.|TRBV9
ASSVVAGLNTEAF
>few|TRBJ1-1|.|TRBV7-7
ASSSGENTEAF
>.|TRBJ1-4|.|TRBV11-1
AGSRTALATNEKLF
>.|TRBJ1-4|.|TRBV29-1
SVGTALGEKLF
>.|TRBJ2-1|TRBD2|TRBV7-9
AAGAYNEQF
>many|TRBJ2-5|.|TRBV15
ATSRGSSQETQY
>.|TRBJ2-7|.|TRBV24-1
ATIPETYEQY
>medium-sized|TRBJ2-1|TRBD2|TRBV20-1
SARDLAGGDNEQF
>.|TRBJ1-1|TRBD1|TRBV2
ASTGQGFMNTEAF
>once|TRBJ1-1|.|TRBV19
ASCWTENTEAF
>.|TRBJ2-1|.|TRBV10-3
AIRGPSDEQF
>.|TRBJ2-7|TRBD1|TRBV10-3
AIMGQGGLEQY
>.|TRBJ1-2|.|TRBV20-1
SARGEERSYGYT
>.|TRBJ2-7|.|TRBV25-1
ASSVTPGVYEQY
>.|TRBJ2-2|TRBD1|TRBV2
ASKGTANTGELF
>once|TRBJ2-7|.|TRBV7-8
ASSSGLVTYEQY
>.|TRBJ2-3|.|TRBV9
ASSPGAADTQY
>.|TRBJ2-3|.|TRBV29-1
SVESQGTSFSLDTQY
>.|TRBJ2-6|.|TRBV7-4
ASRKAGANVLT
>.|TRBJ1-6|TRBD1|TRBV7-6
ASSLGKTGENGSPLH
>.|TRBJ1-1|TRBD1|TRBV7-9
ASSLPTGEAEAF
>large|TRBJ2-3|.|TRBV2
ASSGDWQVDTQY
>few|TRBJ1-2|.|TRBV7-9
ASSPDGYGYT
>few|TRBJ2-7|.|TRBV3-1
ASSLGGHEQY
>medium-sized|TRBJ2-7|TRBD2|TRBV5-1
ASSLGSSGGSYEQY
>few|TRBJ1-6|.|TRBV9
ASSVRDGYSPLH
>.|TRBJ1-6|.|TRBV25-1
ASSEVESDSPLH
>.|TRBJ1-2|.|TRBV19
ASQGGNYGYT
>.|TRBJ1-6|.|TRBV7-2
ASSPVGDSPLH
>once|TRBJ1-6|TRBD1|TRBV20-1
SARPQGMGIVALH
>.|TRBJ2-7|TRBD1|TRBV9
ASSVGQGSLYEQY
>.|TRBJ2-3|.|TRBV11-2
ASSLVAQRDTDTQY
>.|TRBJ2-7|.|TRBV7-9
ASSSTSYEQY
>.|TRBJ1-1|.|TRBV15
ATSRDPGWTEAF
>medium-sized|TRBJ1-5|.|TRBV15
ATRKGGNQPQH
>.|TRBJ1-2|TRBD1|TRBV7-9
ASSSGQGREGYT
>.|TRBJ2-3|TRBD1|TRBV6-1
ASRGDRVTDTQY
>.|TRBJ1-1|.|TRBV10-3
AIVRGTEAF
>.|TRBJ2-7|.|TRBV2
ASSEAGQRIEQY
>.|TRBJ2-5|.|TRBV29-1
TGTFGETQY
>.|TRBJ2-1|TRBD2|TRBV15
ATSGTSGRVRWGEQF
>few|TRBJ2-7|TRBD1|TRBV15
ATSREGTGGRRVEQY
>.|TRBJ2-7|TRBD1|TRBV5-6
ASSSGTGYYEQY
>.|TRBJ2-6|.|TRBV11-1
ASSSGLISGANVLT
>.|TRBJ2-7|.|TRBV7-9
ASRDSSYEQY